The rows below give T cell receptor beta chains drawn from one sample of a study of T cells after yellow fever vaccination. TCRdb re-called the 5' RACE reads with MiXCR, one entry per CDR3 protein. The data hold 250,000 to 300,000 distinct CDR3 sequences, with 10% to 15% observed a single time. The sample in question was CD4+ T cells sorted from PBMCs, obtained 45 days after the yellow fever booster vaccination. The receptors come from a young man who received the YFV17D yellow fever vaccine. Each CDR3 is given with its conserved first and last residue. The order of the fields is J gene, clone size, V gene, D gene, CDR3 DNA, CDR3 protein. A D gene is named only where the DNA matches it firmly. Clone size is stated in some rows and not others, as once, few, many or a class when expanded.

J gene: TRBJ2-2
clone size: -
V gene: TRBV20-1
D gene: -
CDR3 DNA: TGCAGTGCGGTTAACCCGGGACATGACACCGGGGAGCTGTTTTTT
CDR3 protein: CSAVNPGHDTGELFF

J gene: TRBJ2-7
clone size: many
V gene: TRBV20-1
D gene: TRBD1
CDR3 DNA: TGCAGTGCTAGTTTTCAGGGGGACGAGCAGTACTTC
CDR3 protein: CSASFQGDEQYF

J gene: TRBJ2-1
clone size: few
V gene: TRBV24-1
D gene: -
CDR3 DNA: TGTGCCACCAGTTGTACGGCGGCGGTTTGCAATGAGCAGTTCTTC
CDR3 protein: CATSCTAAVCNEQFF

J gene: TRBJ2-5
clone size: -
V gene: TRBV6-6
D gene: -
CDR3 DNA: TGTGCCACCCTTAGGTGGGAGACCCAGTACTTC
CDR3 protein: CATLRWETQYF

J gene: TRBJ1-4
clone size: few
V gene: TRBV12-3/TRBV12-4
D gene: TRBD1
CDR3 DNA: TGTGCCAGCAGTAGGGCAGGGGGAGAAAAACTGTTTTTT
CDR3 protein: CASSRAGGEKLFF

J gene: TRBJ2-1
clone size: many
V gene: TRBV11-2
D gene: -
CDR3 DNA: TGTGCCAGCAGCTTGGAAAAGACCTACAATGAGCAGTTCTTC
CDR3 protein: CASSLEKTYNEQFF

J gene: TRBJ2-7
clone size: few
V gene: TRBV3-1
D gene: -
CDR3 DNA: TGTGCCAGCAGCCCGGGCCTGGGGAGTAACGAGCAGTACTTC
CDR3 protein: CASSPGLGSNEQYF

J gene: TRBJ2-2
clone size: -
V gene: TRBV12-3/TRBV12-4
D gene: -
CDR3 DNA: TGTGCCAGCAGTTTAGTTGGATTTGGGGAGCTGTTTTTT
CDR3 protein: CASSLVGFGELFF

J gene: TRBJ2-3
clone size: -
V gene: TRBV7-8
D gene: TRBD2
CDR3 DNA: TGTGCCAGCAGCTTAGCGCGCGGGAGTGGATCCACAGATACGCAGTATTTT
CDR3 protein: CASSLARGSGSTDTQYF

J gene: TRBJ2-7
clone size: few
V gene: TRBV7-2
D gene: TRBD2
CDR3 DNA: TGTGCCAGTTCCGCTAGCGGGAGAGAGCAGTACTTC
CDR3 protein: CASSASGREQYF

J gene: TRBJ2-7
clone size: few
V gene: TRBV30
D gene: TRBD2
CDR3 DNA: TGTGCCTGGAACCCCCCCCTCGGACTAGCTGGCTACGAGCAGTACTTC
CDR3 protein: CAWNPPLGLAGYEQYF

J gene: TRBJ2-2
clone size: few
V gene: TRBV9
D gene: -
CDR3 DNA: TGTGCCAGCAGCGTAAGAGGGAAGATCTCGAACACCGGGGAGCTGTTTTTT
CDR3 protein: CASSVRGKISNTGELFF

J gene: TRBJ2-1
clone size: few
V gene: TRBV29-1
D gene: TRBD2
CDR3 DNA: TGCAGCGTTTTGCCCCTGGCGGGAGCTTTCAATGAGCAGTTCTTC
CDR3 protein: CSVLPLAGAFNEQFF

J gene: TRBJ1-3
clone size: few
V gene: TRBV9
D gene: -
CDR3 DNA: TGTGCCAGCAGCGTAGGTGGTCGAAACTCTGGAAACACCATATATTTT
CDR3 protein: CASSVGGRNSGNTIYF

J gene: TRBJ2-1
clone size: -
V gene: TRBV9
D gene: TRBD2
CDR3 DNA: TGTGCCAGCAGCGTAGGGACTAGCGGGAGTACTGAGCAGTTCTTC
CDR3 protein: CASSVGTSGSTEQFF

J gene: TRBJ2-5
clone size: -
V gene: TRBV5-1
D gene: -
CDR3 DNA: TGCGCCAGCGCCCCTTTTTTCCAAGAGACCCAGTACTTC
CDR3 protein: CASAPFFQETQYF

J gene: TRBJ2-3
clone size: -
V gene: TRBV28
D gene: TRBD2
CDR3 DNA: TGTTCCAGCAGTCTCCGGACTAGCGGGACGAGCACAGATACGCAGTATTTT
CDR3 protein: CSSSLRTSGTSTDTQYF

J gene: TRBJ2-2
clone size: few
V gene: TRBV7-8
D gene: -
CDR3 DNA: TGTGCCAGCAGCTTAGATGGAGTCACTGACGGGGAGCTGTTTTTT
CDR3 protein: CASSLDGVTDGELFF

J gene: TRBJ2-2
clone size: few
V gene: TRBV7-9
D gene: -
CDR3 DNA: TGTGCCAGCCTCACAGGGACCGGGGAGCTGTTTTTT
CDR3 protein: CASLTGTGELFF

J gene: TRBJ1-4
clone size: -
V gene: TRBV12-3/TRBV12-4
D gene: -
CDR3 DNA: TGTGCCAGGATAGTGGGGGCTAATGAAAAACTGTTTTTT
CDR3 protein: CARIVGANEKLFF

J gene: TRBJ2-7
clone size: few
V gene: TRBV25-1
D gene: -
CDR3 DNA: TGTGCCAGCAGTGACCCTCCCGGGCGGGAAACCGGCGAGCAGTACTTC
CDR3 protein: CASSDPPGRETGEQYF

J gene: TRBJ2-7
clone size: -
V gene: TRBV11-2
D gene: -
CDR3 DNA: TGTGCCAGCAGCCCCCCTCGGTACACAGGGAGGTTAAACTCCTACGAGCAGTACTTC
CDR3 protein: CASSPPRYTGRLNSYEQYF

J gene: TRBJ2-3
clone size: -
V gene: TRBV7-2
D gene: -
CDR3 DNA: TGTGCCAGCAGCTTACCCGGGAATACGCAGTATTTT
CDR3 protein: CASSLPGNTQYF

J gene: TRBJ2-6
clone size: -
V gene: TRBV6-5
D gene: -
CDR3 DNA: TGTGCCAGCAGTTATCGGACTCATATAATCGGGTCTGGGGCCAACGTCCTGACTTTC
CDR3 protein: CASSYRTHIIGSGANVLTF

J gene: TRBJ1-4
clone size: -
V gene: TRBV7-9
D gene: -
CDR3 DNA: TGTGCCAGCAGCTTAGCGTTGGGCTCAAATGAAAAACTGTTTTTT
CDR3 protein: CASSLALGSNEKLFF

J gene: TRBJ2-3
clone size: -
V gene: TRBV10-3
D gene: TRBD1
CDR3 DNA: TGTGCCATCAGAGCTGGACAGGGGGGAGATACGCAGTATTTT
CDR3 protein: CAIRAGQGGDTQYF

J gene: TRBJ2-5
clone size: -
V gene: TRBV25-1
D gene: -
CDR3 DNA: TGTGCCAGCCCGGGGGAGACCCAGTACTTC
CDR3 protein: CASPGETQYF

J gene: TRBJ2-3
clone size: many
V gene: TRBV10-1
D gene: -
CDR3 DNA: TGCGCCACCTCCCTCTCTGTAGGAGATACGCAGTATTTT
CDR3 protein: CATSLSVGDTQYF

J gene: TRBJ2-3
clone size: many
V gene: TRBV7-2
D gene: -
CDR3 DNA: TGTGCCAGCAGCTTAGCTGGGGGCACAGATACGCAGTATTTT
CDR3 protein: CASSLAGGTDTQYF

J gene: TRBJ1-2
clone size: few
V gene: TRBV12-3/TRBV12-4
D gene: TRBD1
CDR3 DNA: TGTGCCAGCAACCTAAAATCCGGGACAGTCAGAGGCTACACCTTC
CDR3 protein: CASNLKSGTVRGYTF

J gene: TRBJ1-3
clone size: few
V gene: TRBV20-1
D gene: -
CDR3 DNA: TGCAGTGCTAGAGATCCCGGGCTTGGGGACACCATATATTTT
CDR3 protein: CSARDPGLGDTIYF

J gene: TRBJ2-5
clone size: -
V gene: TRBV15
D gene: TRBD2
CDR3 DNA: TGTGCCACCAGCAGAGCTAGCGGGGTCGGGGACCAGTACTTC
CDR3 protein: CATSRASGVGDQYF

J gene: TRBJ2-1
clone size: -
V gene: TRBV12-3/TRBV12-4
D gene: -
CDR3 DNA: TGTGCCAGCAGTTTGAGAGGCACGACAGCGACCTACAATGAGCAGTTCTTC
CDR3 protein: CASSLRGTTATYNEQFF